A single sample is the source of the 19 T cell receptor beta chains below, sequenced in a study of blood T cells in healthy people across ages. A sample-barcoded 5' primer and a J-beta primer mix were used in a second PCR of about 7 to 11 cycles. TCRdb recomputed calls from the 5' RACE reads with MiXCR, one row per CDR3 protein. The repertoire consists of 1.5 million to 2 million distinct CDR3 sequences, with roughly 32% occurring once and the leading ten covering about 11%. Sequences were obtained from blood. The receptors were gathered from a woman in her thirties in good health.

The chain joins TRBV2 to TRBJ2-5, with TRBD2 matching 12 bases. J was trimmed by 5 bases and V by 0 bases; bases with no gene match: 10. Germline V gene lookup returns CDR1 SNHLY and CDR2 FYNNEI. There are 18 residues in the CDR3. The CDR3 DNA sequence: TGTGCCAGCAGTGAAGCGGTACTAGCGGGGGGTCGGGGTGAGACCCAGTACTTC. Translating gives CASSEAVLAGGRGETQYF.

This clonotype was seen many times. The J gene is TRBJ2-7, the V gene TRBV27, with D unresolved. Trimming cost V 6 bases and J 0 bases, with 9 bases left between them. Germline lookup yields CDR1 MNHEY and CDR2 SMNVEV (reference sequence). CDR3 size: 13 residues. The DNA for the CDR3 is TGTGCCAGCAGGGAGATAAGCTCCTACGAGCAGTACTTC. This sequence encodes CASREISSYEQYF.

The chain employs TRBV28 and TRBJ2-5; tentative D call: TRBD1 (6 bases). The germline V gene has CDR1 MDHEN and CDR2 SYDVKM. The CDR3 is made up of 16 amino acids. V was cut by 6 bases and J by 2 bases, with 19 bases left in between. The DNA for the CDR3 is TGTGCCAGCAGAGAACAGGGAATAAGGCGGCAAGAGACCCAGTACTTC. It translates to CASREQGIRRQETQYF.

This clonotype was detected only a few times. The chain is built from TRBV2 and TRBJ2-5; no definite D call. The CDR3 extends over 11 amino acids. Germline CDR1 and CDR2: SNHLY and FYNNEI. Trimming stripped 7 bases from V and 1 base from J, with 4 bases between. CDR3 sequence: CASTSQETQYF. CDR3 nucleotide sequence: TGTGCCAGCACCAGCCAAGAGACCCAGTACTTC.

With respect to this clonotype: At one end, the junction sequence differs from germline, possibly due to a read error. The chain carries TRBV25-1 and TRBJ2-5, with D tentatively TRBD1 (7 bases). CDR3 length: 17 amino acids. CDR1 and CDR2 from the germline V gene are MGHDK and SYGVNS. CDR3 in amino acids: CASSEYFAGQRAEAQYF. In nucleotides, the CDR3 is TGTGCCAGCAGTGAATATTTCGCGGGACAGAGAGCAGAGGCCCAGTACTTC.

V and J are TRBV4-1 and TRBJ2-7; no clear D. The J call may be mistaken, given a closer DNA end match to TRBJ2-5. This CDR3 contains 15 residues. Per the germline V gene, CDR1 is MGHRA and CDR2 is YSYEKL. CDR3: CASSQEWALDGTQYF. The CDR3 DNA reads TGCGCCAGCAGCCAAGAATGGGCGTTAGATGGGACCCAGTACTTC.

The CDR3 bases are TGTGCCAGCAGCCTGCTGGGAGCGGGGGGGAATTGGGGCACAGATACGCAGTATTTT. This sequence encodes CASSLLGAGGNWGTDTQYF. The J gene is TRBJ2-3, the V gene TRBV9, with 10 bases matching TRBD2. Per the germline V gene, CDR1 is SGDLS and CDR2 is YYNGEE. The J segment lost 1 base and the V segment lost 4 bases, leaving 15 bases of the junction unmatched. This CDR3 comprises 19 residues.

This clonotype was counted a few times. This chain joins TRBV7-2 and TRBJ2-3; a possible D gene is TRBD2 (6 bases). This CDR3 has 15 amino acids. The V end lost 5 bases, the J end lost 4 bases, and 16 bases lay between the germline ends. CDR1 SGHTA and CDR2 FQGNSA come from the germline V gene. This CDR3 reads CASSPRGMVSDTQYF. CDR3 bases: TGTGCCAGCAGCCCCCGCGGGATGGTTTCAGATACGCAGTATTTT.

A few counts support this clonotype. The chain joins TRBV7-9 to TRBJ2-1, with 8 bases fitting TRBD2. The CDR3 has 16 amino acids. Germline lookup yields CDR1 SEHNR and CDR2 FQNEAQ (reference sequence). Trimming at V came to 5 bases and at J to 1 base, leaving 7 bases not matched to a gene. Written as DNA, the CDR3 is TGTGCCAGCAGCCCGCGTCGGGAGGGGTCCTACAATGAGCAGTTCTTC. It is translated as CASSPRREGSYNEQFF.

This clonotype came up a few times. V is TRBV27 and J is TRBJ1-1; D uncertain. The CDR3 extends over 12 amino acids. Germline assignment: CDR1 MNHEY and CDR2 SMNVEV (reference sequence). The germline V and J ends were trimmed by 0 bases and 7 bases, with 6 bases remaining between them. The CDR3 here is CASSLSNGEAFF. CDR3 in DNA: TGTGCCAGCAGTTTATCGAACGGTGAAGCTTTCTTT.

This clonotype was observed many times. This chain links TRBV29-1 with TRBJ2-7, with TRBD2 matching 14 bases. This CDR3 has 16 amino acids. Germline lookup yields CDR1 SQVTM and CDR2 ANQGSEA. The V gene end was trimmed by 4 bases and the J gene end by 2 bases; junction bases not matched to a gene: 7. The chain's CDR3 is CSVGPGLAGGPYEQYF. The CDR3 DNA is TGCAGCGTTGGGCCCGGACTAGCGGGAGGTCCCTACGAGCAGTACTTC.

The chain employs TRBV18 and TRBJ1-6; tentatively, D is TRBD1 (5 bases). Trimming removed 4 bases at V and 5 bases at J, with 12 bases between. The CDR3 sequence is 15 residues long. Germline V gene lookup returns CDR1 KGHSH and CDR2 LQKENI. The CDR3 is CASSLRPGDNSPLHF. Written as DNA, the CDR3 is TGTGCCAGCTCACTACGGCCGGGGGATAATTCACCCCTCCACTTT.

This clonotype has only a few counts. This chain uses TRBV20-1 with TRBJ2-3; 9 bases map to TRBD2. Germline trimming cut 5 bases from V and 4 bases from J; bases unmatched to any gene: 10. Looked up from germline, CDR1 is DFQATT and CDR2 is SNEGSKA (reference sequence). The CDR3 runs to 15 residues. The CDR3: CSAAGGAGGADTQYF. The CDR3 DNA follows: TGCAGTGCTGCCGGGGGAGCGGGGGGCGCAGATACGCAGTATTTT.

The table lists this clonotype with many counts. The chain is built from TRBV4-1 and TRBJ2-1; 7 bases match TRBD2. CDR1 MGHRA and CDR2 YSYEKL come from the germline V gene. This CDR3 has 17 residues. V was clipped by 0 bases and J by 7 bases; unmatched bases: 12. CDR3 sequence reads: CASSQDGGEMGVNEQFF. CDR3 nucleotides: TGCGCCAGCAGCCAAGATGGGGGGGAGATGGGGGTGAATGAGCAGTTCTTC.

This clonotype turned up a few times. The CDR3 DNA reads as TGTGCCAGCAGGTCCGTTTCTGACCCGCTTTCTAACTATGGCTACACCTTC. Protein sequence: CASRSVSDPLSNYGYTF. This chain uses TRBV27 with TRBJ1-2; D gene unclear. Germline loops: CDR1 MNHEY, CDR2 SMNVEV (reference sequence). Deletions cut 6 bases from V and 0 bases from J, with 20 bases between. CDR3 length: 17 residues.

The gene calls are TRBV9 and TRBJ2-1, with 8 positions matching TRBD2. V was pared by 3 bases and J by 0 bases, with 14 bases of the junction left unmatched. This CDR3 has 19 residues. Germline-derived CDR1 and CDR2 are SGDLS and YYNGEE. CDR3 residues: CASSAAISGGTSSYNEQFF. The CDR3 DNA follows: TGTGCCAGCAGCGCTGCTATCAGCGGGGGAACGAGCTCCTACAATGAGCAGTTCTTC.

The chain carries TRBV5-1 and TRBJ2-7; D is unresolved. CDR1 is SGHRS and CDR2 is YFSETQ in the germline V gene. V was trimmed by 4 bases and J by 8 bases, leaving 22 bases between them. The CDR3 is made up of 15 amino acids. CDR3: CASSLYSEQAVKQYF. The CDR3, as DNA: TGCGCCAGCAGCCTGTACAGTGAGCAGGCGGTTAAGCAGTACTTC.

This clonotype has more than one count but fewer than ten. The chain uses TRBV6-6 and TRBJ2-7; TRBD2 is a possible D gene (5 bases). The V and J ends lost 7 bases and 2 bases respectively, with 9 bases between them. The CDR3 has 12 amino acids. CDR1 MNHNY and CDR2 SVGAGI come from the germline V gene (reference sequence). DNA of the CDR3: TGTGCCAGCAAGCAGGAGGCCTACGAGCAGTACTTC. This encodes CASKQEAYEQYF.

This clonotype has only one observation. CDR3 nucleotides: TGCGCCAGCTCGGGCCGGGAACAGAATACGCAGTATTTT. Its translation is CASSGREQNTQYF. The chain joins TRBV5-1 to TRBJ2-3, with D maybe TRBD2 (5 bases). This CDR3 has 13 amino acids. V was clipped by 7 bases and J by 7 bases, with 16 bases between them. The germline gives CDR1 SGHRS, CDR2 YFSETQ.